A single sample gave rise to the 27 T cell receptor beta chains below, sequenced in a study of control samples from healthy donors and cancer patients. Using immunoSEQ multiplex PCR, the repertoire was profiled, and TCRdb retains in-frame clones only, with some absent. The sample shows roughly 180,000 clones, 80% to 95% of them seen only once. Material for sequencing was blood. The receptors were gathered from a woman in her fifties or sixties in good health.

CDR3 nucleotides: TGTGCCAGCTCACCCGGGACATCACCCCTCCACTTT. It specifies CASSPGTSPLHF. This chain uses TRBV18 with TRBJ1-6; perhaps TRBD1 as D (6 bases). CDR3 length equals 12 residues. V lost 3 bases and J lost 10, with 7 bases in between. Germline V gives CDR1 KGHSH, CDR2 LQKENI.

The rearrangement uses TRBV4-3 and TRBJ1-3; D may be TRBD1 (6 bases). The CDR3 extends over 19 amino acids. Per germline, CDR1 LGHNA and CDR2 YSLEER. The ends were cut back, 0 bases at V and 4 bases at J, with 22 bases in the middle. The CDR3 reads CASSQEVGVRGGRGNTIYF. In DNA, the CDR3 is TGCGCCAGCAGCCAAGAAGTGGGGGTGAGGGGGGGTAGAGGAAACACCATATATTTT.

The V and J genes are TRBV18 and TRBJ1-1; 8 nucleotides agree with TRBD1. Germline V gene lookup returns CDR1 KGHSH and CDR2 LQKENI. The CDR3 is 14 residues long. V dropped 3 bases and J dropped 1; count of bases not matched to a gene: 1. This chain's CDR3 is CASSPGQGNTEAFF. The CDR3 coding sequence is TGTGCCAGCTCACCCGGACAGGGGAACACTGAAGCTTTCTTT.

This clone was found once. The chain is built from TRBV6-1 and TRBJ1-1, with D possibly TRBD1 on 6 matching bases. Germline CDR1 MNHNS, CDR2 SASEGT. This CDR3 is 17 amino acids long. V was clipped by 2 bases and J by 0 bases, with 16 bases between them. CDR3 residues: CASSEPQTGIVNTEAFF. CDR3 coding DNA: TGTGCCAGCAGTGAACCTCAAACAGGGATAGTGAACACTGAAGCTTTCTTT.

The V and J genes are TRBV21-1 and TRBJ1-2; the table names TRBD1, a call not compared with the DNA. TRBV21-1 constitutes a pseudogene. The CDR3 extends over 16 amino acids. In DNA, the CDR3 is TGTGCCAGCAGCAAAGTTATCCGGGACAGTGGCTATGGCTACACCTTC. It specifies CASSKVIRDSGYGYTF.

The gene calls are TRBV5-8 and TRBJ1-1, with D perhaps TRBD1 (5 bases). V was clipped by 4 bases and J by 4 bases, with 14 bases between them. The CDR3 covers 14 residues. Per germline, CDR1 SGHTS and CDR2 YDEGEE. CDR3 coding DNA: TGTGCCAGCAGCCCTTGGGACGGACCCACTGAAGCTTTCTTT. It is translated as CASSPWDGPTEAFF.

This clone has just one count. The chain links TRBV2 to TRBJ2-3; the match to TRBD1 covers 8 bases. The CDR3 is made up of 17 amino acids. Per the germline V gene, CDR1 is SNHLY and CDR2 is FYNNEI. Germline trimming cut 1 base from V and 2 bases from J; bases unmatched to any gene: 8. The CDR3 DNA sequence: TGTGCCAGCAGTGAAGACTTGTGGACAGGGCCCACAGATACGCAGTATTTT. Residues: CASSEDLWTGPTDTQYF. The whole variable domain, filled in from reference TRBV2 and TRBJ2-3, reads EPEVTQTPSHQVTQMGQEVILRCVPISNHLYFYWYRQILGQKVEFLVSFYNNEISEKSEIFDDQFSVERPDGSNFTLKIRSTKLEDSAMYFCASSEDLWTGPTDTQYFGPGTRLTVL.

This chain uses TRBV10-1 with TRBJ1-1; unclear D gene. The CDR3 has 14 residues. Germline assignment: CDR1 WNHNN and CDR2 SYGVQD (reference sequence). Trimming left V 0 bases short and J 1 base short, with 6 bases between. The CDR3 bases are TGCGCCAGCAGTGAGTCGCGGGGGAACACTGAAGCTTTCTTT. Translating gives CASSESRGNTEAFF.

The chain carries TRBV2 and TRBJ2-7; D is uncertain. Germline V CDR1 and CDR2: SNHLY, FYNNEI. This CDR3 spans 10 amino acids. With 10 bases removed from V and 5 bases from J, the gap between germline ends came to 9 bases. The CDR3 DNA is TGTGCCACCTACCTACACGAGCAGTACTTC. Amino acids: CATYLHEQYF.

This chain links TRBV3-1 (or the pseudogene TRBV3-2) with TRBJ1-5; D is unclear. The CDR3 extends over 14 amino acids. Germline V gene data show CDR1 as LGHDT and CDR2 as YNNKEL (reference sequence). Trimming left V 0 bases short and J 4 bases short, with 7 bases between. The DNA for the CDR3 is TGTGCCAGCAGCCAAGATAGTTCTAATCAGCCCCAGCATTTT. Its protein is CASSQDSSNQPQHF.

The CDR3 sequence: CASSLAFLQGMGSTEAFF. CDR3 coding DNA: TGCGCCAGCAGCTTGGCCTTCCTACAGGGCATGGGGAGCACTGAAGCTTTCTTT. The V call is TRBV5-1, the J call TRBJ1-1; tentatively, D is TRBD1 (6 bases). With 0 bases removed from V and 4 bases from J, the gap between germline ends came to 22 bases. Per germline, CDR1 SGHRS and CDR2 YFSETQ. The CDR3 extends over 18 amino acids.

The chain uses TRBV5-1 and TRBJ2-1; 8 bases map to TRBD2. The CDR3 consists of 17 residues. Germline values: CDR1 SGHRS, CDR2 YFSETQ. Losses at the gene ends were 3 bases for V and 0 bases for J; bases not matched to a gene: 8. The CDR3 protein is CASSSQLAASSYNEQFF. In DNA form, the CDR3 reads TGCGCCAGCAGCTCTCAACTAGCGGCGAGCTCCTACAATGAGCAGTTCTTC.

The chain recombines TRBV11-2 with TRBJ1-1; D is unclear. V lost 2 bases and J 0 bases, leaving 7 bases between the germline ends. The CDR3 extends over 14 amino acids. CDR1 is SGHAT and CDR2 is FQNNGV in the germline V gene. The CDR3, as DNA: TGTGCCAGCAGCTTATTTGCTATGAACACTGAAGCTTTCTTT. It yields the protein CASSLFAMNTEAFF.

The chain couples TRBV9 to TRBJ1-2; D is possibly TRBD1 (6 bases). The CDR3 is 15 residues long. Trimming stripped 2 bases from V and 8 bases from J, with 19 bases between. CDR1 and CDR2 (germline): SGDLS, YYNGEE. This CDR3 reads CASSVWVGGGLGYTF. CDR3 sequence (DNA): TGTGCCAGCAGCGTCTGGGTCGGGGGCGGTTTAGGCTACACCTTC.

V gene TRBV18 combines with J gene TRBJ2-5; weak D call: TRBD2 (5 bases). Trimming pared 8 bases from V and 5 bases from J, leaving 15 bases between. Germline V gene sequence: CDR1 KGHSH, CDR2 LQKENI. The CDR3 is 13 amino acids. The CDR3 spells CASLRGQGETQYF. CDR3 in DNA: TGTGCCAGCCTCAGAGGGCAAGGGGAGACCCAGTACTTC.

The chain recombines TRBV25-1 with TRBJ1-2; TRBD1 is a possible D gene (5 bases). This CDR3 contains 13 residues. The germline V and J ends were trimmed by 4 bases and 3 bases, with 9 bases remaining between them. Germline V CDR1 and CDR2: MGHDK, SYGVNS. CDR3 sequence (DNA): TGTGCCAGCAGTGTAGGGACTTACTATGGCTACACCTTC. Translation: CASSVGTYYGYTF.

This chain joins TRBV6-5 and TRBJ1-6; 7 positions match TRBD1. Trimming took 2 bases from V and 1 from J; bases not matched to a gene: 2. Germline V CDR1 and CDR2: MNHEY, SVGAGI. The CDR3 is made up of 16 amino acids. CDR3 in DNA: TGTGCCAGCAGTTACAAACAGGGGTCCTATAATTCACCCCTCCACTTT. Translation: CASSYKQGSYNSPLHF.

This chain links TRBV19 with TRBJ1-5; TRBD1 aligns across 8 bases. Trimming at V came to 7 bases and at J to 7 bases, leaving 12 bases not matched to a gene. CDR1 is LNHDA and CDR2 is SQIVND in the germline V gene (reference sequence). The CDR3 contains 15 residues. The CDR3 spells CASIDRGGLDQPQHF. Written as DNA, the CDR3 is TGTGCCAGTATAGACAGGGGCGGATTAGACCAGCCCCAGCATTTT. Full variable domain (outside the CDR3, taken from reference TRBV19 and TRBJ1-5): DGGITQSPKYLFRKEGQNVTLSCEQNLNHDAMYWYRQDPGQGLRLIYYSQIVNDFQKGDIAEGYSVSREKKESFPLTVTSAQKNPTAFYLCASIDRGGLDQPQHFGDGTRLSIL.

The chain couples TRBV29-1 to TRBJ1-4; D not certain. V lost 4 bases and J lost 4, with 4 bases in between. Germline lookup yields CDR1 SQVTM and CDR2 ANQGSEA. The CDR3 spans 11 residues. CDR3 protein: CSVAHNEKLFF. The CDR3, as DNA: TGCAGCGTTGCACATAATGAAAAACTGTTTTTT. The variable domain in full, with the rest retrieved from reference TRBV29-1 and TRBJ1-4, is SAVISQKPSRDICQRGTSLTIQCQVDSQVTMMFWYRQQPGQSLTLIATANQGSEATYESGFVIDKFPISRPNLTFSTLTVSNMSPEDSSIYLCSVAHNEKLFFGSGTQLSVL.

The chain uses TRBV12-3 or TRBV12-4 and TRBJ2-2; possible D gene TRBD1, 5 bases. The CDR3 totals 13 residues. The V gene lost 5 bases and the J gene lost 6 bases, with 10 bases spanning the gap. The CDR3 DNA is TGTGCCAGCAGTATGACAGACCCCGGGGAGCTGTTTTTT. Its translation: CASSMTDPGELFF.

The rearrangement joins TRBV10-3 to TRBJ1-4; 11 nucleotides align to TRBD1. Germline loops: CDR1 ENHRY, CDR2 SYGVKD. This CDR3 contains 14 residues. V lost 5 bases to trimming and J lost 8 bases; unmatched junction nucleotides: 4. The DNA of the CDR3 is TGTGCCATCAGTACGGGACAGGGGGAAGAAAAACTGTTTTTT. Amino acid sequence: CAISTGQGEEKLFF.

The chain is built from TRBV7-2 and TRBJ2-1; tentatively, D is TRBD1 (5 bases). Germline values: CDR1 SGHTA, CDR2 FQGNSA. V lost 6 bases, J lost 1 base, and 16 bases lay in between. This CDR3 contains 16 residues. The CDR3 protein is CASSLQGAMSYNEQFF. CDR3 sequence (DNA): TGTGCCAGCAGTCTCCAAGGGGCTATGTCCTACAATGAGCAGTTCTTC.

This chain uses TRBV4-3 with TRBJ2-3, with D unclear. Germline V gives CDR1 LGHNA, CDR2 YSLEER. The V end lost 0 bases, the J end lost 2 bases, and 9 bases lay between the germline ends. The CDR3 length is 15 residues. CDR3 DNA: TGCGCCAGCAGCCAAGATCACGATTTCACAGATACGCAGTATTTT. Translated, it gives CASSQDHDFTDTQYF.

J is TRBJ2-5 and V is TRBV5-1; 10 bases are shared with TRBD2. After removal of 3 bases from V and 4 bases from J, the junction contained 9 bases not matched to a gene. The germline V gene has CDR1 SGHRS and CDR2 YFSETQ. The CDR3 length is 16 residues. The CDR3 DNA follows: TGCGCCAGCAGCTCCGGACCAATAGCGGGGGGAGAGACCCAGTACTTC. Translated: CASSSGPIAGGETQYF.

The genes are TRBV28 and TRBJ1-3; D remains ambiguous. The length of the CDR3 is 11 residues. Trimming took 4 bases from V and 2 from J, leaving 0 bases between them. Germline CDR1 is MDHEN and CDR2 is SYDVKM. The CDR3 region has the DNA TGTGCCAGCAGTTCTGGAAACACCATATATTTT. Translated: CASSSGNTIYF.

CDR3 DNA: TGTGCCAGCAGCCAAGAACTCATTTCAGGGAACACTGAAGCTTTCTTT. Residues: CASSQELISGNTEAFF. The chain couples TRBV14 to TRBJ1-1; D remains ambiguous. Germline V CDR1 and CDR2: SGHDN, FVKESK. This CDR3 has 16 amino acids. Trimming pared 0 bases from V and 1 base from J, leaving 12 bases between.

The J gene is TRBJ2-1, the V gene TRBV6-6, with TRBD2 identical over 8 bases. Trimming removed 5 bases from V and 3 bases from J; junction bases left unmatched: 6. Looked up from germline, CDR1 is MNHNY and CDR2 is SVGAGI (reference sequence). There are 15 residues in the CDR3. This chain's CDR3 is CASSIAGTLYNEQFF. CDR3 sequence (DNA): TGTGCCAGCAGTATAGCGGGGACCCTCTACAATGAGCAGTTCTTC.